These 23 T cell receptor beta chains were all obtained from the same sample, sequenced in a study of CD8+ T cells in alopecia areata. Noted treatment: oral pan-JAK inhibitor, 5-10 mg twice daily. cDNA reverse transcribed from extracted RNA served as the sequencing template. Only in-frame clones appear in the TCRdb table, and some are missing; sequencing was by immunoSEQ multiplex PCR. The sample has 150,000 to 200,000 clones, less than 70% seen once. Sequenced material: CD4+ T cells sorted from blood, taken around week 50, from a patient treated with tofacitinib. The source of these receptors is a human donor with alopecia areata.

Comments on this clone: In the same sample, other DNA sequences code for this CDR3. This sequence joins TRBV29-1 and TRBJ1-1; D uncertain. Per the germline V gene, CDR1 is SQVTM and CDR2 is ANQGSEA. Trimming left V 4 bases short and J 1 base short, with 10 bases between. The CDR3 runs 13 residues. CDR3 region: CSVARTENTEAFF. CDR3 coding DNA: TGCAGCGTTGCCCGGACGGAGAACACTGAAGCTTTCTTT.

This clone was seen more than once but under ten times. The chain links TRBV4-3 to TRBJ1-6, with a weak D call TRBD1 (5 bases). This CDR3 comprises 17 residues. The V gene lost 2 bases and the J gene lost 5 bases, with 16 bases spanning the gap. Germline values: CDR1 LGHNA, CDR2 YSLEER. CDR3 DNA: TGCGCCAGCAGCCAATCTAATATGGGACTCGATAATTCACCCCTCCACTTT. This sequence encodes CASSQSNMGLDNSPLHF.

This CDR3 reads CASSSGTLGTDTQYF. CDR3 sequence (DNA): TGTGCCAGCAGCTCCGGGACCCTTGGCACAGATACGCAGTATTTT. V usage is TRBV5-6 and J usage is TRBJ2-3, with D perhaps given as TRBD1 or TRBD2 (5 bases each). Germline CDR1 SGHDT, CDR2 YYEEEE. V lost 3 bases and J 1 base, leaving 12 bases between the germline ends. The CDR3 extends over 15 amino acids.

The chain couples TRBV11-2 to TRBJ2-1; 7 nucleotides align to TRBD2. The junction had 11 bases not matched to a gene; V was cut back by 3 bases and J by 6 bases. CDR3 length equals 16 residues. CDR1 and CDR2 from the germline V gene are SGHAT and FQNNGV. The DNA for the CDR3 is TGTGCCAGCAGCTTCGAGTCCGGACTAGTACGCAATGAGCAGTTCTTC. It is translated as CASSFESGLVRNEQFF.

The CDR3 nucleotides are TGCGCCAGCACTCCGAACCCGGGACTGGAAGGCTACACCTTC. Translating gives CASTPNPGLEGYTF. The chain couples TRBV5-1 to TRBJ1-2; TRBD1 might be the D (5 bases). Trimming removed 6 bases at V and 8 bases at J, with 20 bases between. The CDR3 is 14 residues long. The germline gives CDR1 SGHRS, CDR2 YFSETQ. Combining the CDR3 with reference TRBV5-1 and TRBJ1-2 gives the whole variable domain KAGVTQTPRYLIKTRGQQVTLSCSPISGHRSVSWYQQTPGQGLQFLFEYFSETQRNKGNFPGRFSGRQFSNSRSEMNVSTLELGDSALYLCASTPNPGLEGYTFGSGTRLTVV.

The genes are TRBV29-1 and TRBJ1-2; tentatively, D is TRBD1 (5 bases). The CDR3 totals 10 residues. V lost 7 bases to trimming and J lost 7 bases, with 10 bases between them. Per the germline V gene, CDR1 is SQVTM and CDR2 is ANQGSEA. The chain's CDR3 is CSAMGPGYTF. As DNA, the CDR3 is TGCAGCGCAATGGGACCTGGCTACACCTTC.

The V call is TRBV7-2, the J call TRBJ1-1; perhaps TRBD1 as D (5 bases). Per the germline V gene, CDR1 is SGHTA and CDR2 is FQGNSA. The V and J ends lost 3 bases and 0 bases respectively, with 8 bases between them. There are 14 residues in the CDR3. The CDR3 DNA sequence: TGTGCCAGCAGCTTCGACAGCATGAACACTGAAGCTTTCTTT. It is translated as CASSFDSMNTEAFF. Full variable domain (missing parts from reference TRBV7-2 and TRBJ1-1): GAGVSQSPSNKVTEKGKDVELRCDPISGHTALYWYRQSLGQGLEFLIYFQGNSAPDKSGLPSDRFSAERTGGSVSTLTIQRTQQEDSAVYLCASSFDSMNTEAFFGQGTRLTVV.

V is TRBV29-1 and J is TRBJ1-1, with D possibly TRBD1 on 6 matching bases. The CDR3 has 13 amino acids. Germline V CDR1 and CDR2: SQVTM, ANQGSEA. With 3 bases removed from V and 1 base from J, the gap between germline ends came to 9 bases. The CDR3 reads CSVEGQRNTEAFF. Here the CDR3 DNA reads TGCAGCGTTGAGGGACAAAGGAACACTGAAGCTTTCTTT.

The chain combines TRBV6-6 with TRBJ1-5; no clear D. The germline gives CDR1 MNHNY, CDR2 SVGAGI (reference sequence). V was cut by 7 bases and J by 0 bases, with 7 bases left in between. The CDR3 is made up of 13 amino acids. CDR3 DNA: TGTGCCAGCACTCATTATAGCAATCAGCCCCAGCATTTT. Translated, it gives CASTHYSNQPQHF.

The genes are TRBV30 and TRBJ2-3; D gene unclear. CDR3 size: 12 residues. Germline V CDR1 and CDR2: GTSNPN, SVGIG (reference sequence). Trimming cost V 4 bases and J 1 base, with 6 bases left between them. The CDR3 spells CAWMAGTDTQYF. Written as DNA, the CDR3 is TGTGCCTGGATGGCGGGCACAGATACGCAGTATTTT.

This chain uses TRBV2 with TRBJ2-3, with D hard to call. The germline V and J ends were trimmed by 4 bases and 2 bases, with 7 bases remaining between them. CDR1 and CDR2 from the germline V gene are SNHLY and FYNNEI. The CDR3 loop spans 13 amino acids. CDR3 protein: CASSAIPTDTQYF. CDR3 bases: TGTGCCAGCAGTGCCATCCCCACAGATACGCAGTATTTT.

This chain joins TRBV6-5 and TRBJ2-2; 8 bases are shared with TRBD2. With 5 bases clipped from V and 0 bases from J, the junction kept 2 bases outside the gene matches. The CDR3 is made up of 15 amino acids. Germline CDR1 is MNHEY and CDR2 is SVGAGI. CDR3 region: CASSPGGANTGELFF. Here the CDR3 DNA reads TGTGCCAGCAGTCCCGGGGGGGCGAACACCGGGGAGCTGTTTTTT.

The chain uses TRBV10-2 and TRBJ2-1; tentatively, D is TRBD2 (5 bases). Trimming took off 8 bases at V and 8 bases at J, with 16 bases between the two ends. From germline, CDR1 is WSHSY and CDR2 SAAADI. CDR3 length equals 13 residues. The CDR3 DNA reads as TGCGCCAGCTTTAGAGATATGGAGGATGAGCAGTTCTTC. This gives the protein CASFRDMEDEQFF.

The chain combines TRBV11-2 with TRBJ2-1, with 10 bases identical to TRBD2. V dropped 2 bases and J dropped 5; count of bases not matched to a gene: 6. CDR3 size: 16 residues. Germline CDR1 is SGHAT and CDR2 is FQNNGV. CDR3 region: CASSLTPSGGNNEQFF. Here the CDR3 DNA reads TGTGCCAGCAGCTTAACCCCTAGCGGGGGAAACAATGAGCAGTTCTTC.

This chain joins TRBV29-1 and TRBJ2-3, with D perhaps matching TRBD1 (6 bases). V was trimmed by 7 bases and J by 4 bases, leaving 15 bases between them. Germline V CDR1 and CDR2: SQVTM, ANQGSEA. The CDR3 length is 13 residues. DNA for the CDR3: TGCAGCGCAAGGGCGACAGGTTCAGATACGCAGTATTTT. Translation gives CSARATGSDTQYF.

This sequence joins TRBV7-9 and TRBJ1-1; possible D gene TRBD1, 5 bases. The V gene lost 7 bases and the J gene lost 1 base, with 22 bases spanning the gap. Germline V CDR1 and CDR2: SEHNR, FQNEAQ (reference sequence). The CDR3 runs to 17 residues. CDR3 nucleotide sequence: TGTGCCAGCATCACCGGCGGACACCCGACAAGGAACACTGAAGCTTTCTTT. This codes for CASITGGHPTRNTEAFF.

The V gene is TRBV29-1, the J gene TRBJ2-3; D gene unclear. The CDR3 has 12 residues. The ends were cut back, 2 bases at V and 4 bases at J, with 7 bases in the middle. CDR1 is SQVTM, CDR2 ANQGSEA, per germline. The CDR3 bases are TGCAGCGTTGAACCTGGCCCAGATACGCAGTATTTT. Its translation: CSVEPGPDTQYF.

CDR3 sequence (DNA): TGCGCCAGCAGCTTGGCCCCGGTTCGTAGGTCCTACGAGCAGTACTTC. Translated: CASSLAPVRRSYEQYF. The rearrangement links TRBV5-1 to TRBJ2-7; D not resolved. Deletions cut 0 bases from V and 1 base from J, with 14 bases between. The CDR3 is 16 residues long. CDR1 is SGHRS, CDR2 YFSETQ, per germline.

The chain links TRBV5-1 to TRBJ2-7; TRBD1 matches 7 bases. The CDR3 extends over 14 amino acids. V trimming: 4 bases; J trimming: 2 bases; junction bases outside the gene matches: 6. Per the germline V gene, CDR1 is SGHRS and CDR2 is YFSETQ. The CDR3 DNA sequence: TGCGCCAGCAGCAAACAGGGGAGCCCCTACGAGCAGTACTTC. Translation gives CASSKQGSPYEQYF.

J is TRBJ1-1 and V is TRBV7-3, with TRBD1 as a possible D gene (6 bases). The germline gives CDR1 SGHTA, CDR2 FQGTGA. The CDR3 has 14 amino acids. Trimming pared 5 bases from V and 0 bases from J, leaving 10 bases between. DNA for the CDR3: TGTGCCAGCAGCGAATCAGGGGTGAACACTGAAGCTTTCTTT. It is translated as CASSESGVNTEAFF. The full variable domain, its missing parts supplied by reference TRBV7-3 and TRBJ1-1, is GAGVSQTPSNKVTEKGKYVELRCDPISGHTALYWYRQSLGQGPEFLIYFQGTGAADDSGLPNDRFFAVRPEGSVSTLKIQRTERGDSAVYLCASSESGVNTEAFFGQGTRLTVV.

This sequence joins TRBV2 and TRBJ1-1, with D hard to call. Per germline, CDR1 SNHLY and CDR2 FYNNEI. The CDR3 is 15 residues long. V lost 0 bases, J lost 1 base, and 9 bases lay in between. The chain's CDR3 is CASSEAPGSNTEAFF. CDR3 nucleotides: TGTGCCAGCAGTGAAGCTCCGGGATCGAACACTGAAGCTTTCTTT.

The chain links TRBV15 to TRBJ2-7; D possibly matches TRBD1 or TRBD2 (5 bases each). This CDR3 has 13 residues. Trimming took 8 bases from V and 2 from J, leaving 13 bases between them. Germline values: CDR1 LNHNV, CDR2 YYDKDF (reference sequence). DNA of the CDR3: TGTGCCACCTCGAGGGGACCCCCCTACGAGCAGTACTTC. Translation: CATSRGPPYEQYF.

J is TRBJ2-2 and V is TRBV5-1; D is perhaps TRBD2 (5 bases). The V end was cut by 1 base, the J end by 6 bases, with 7 bases between. Germline values: CDR1 SGHRS, CDR2 YFSETQ. This CDR3 spans 13 amino acids. The DNA for the CDR3 is TGCGCCAGCAGCTTGTTTAGCGCCGGGGAGCTGTTTTTT. Encoded protein: CASSLFSAGELFF.